This TCR beta chain was obtained from a study of T cells in Graves' hyperthyroidism and ophthalmopathy. This clonotype was seen at least ten times. Graves' hyperthyroidism was deemed stable given no ophthalmopathy progression within 18 months. Amplification yielded TCR beta CDR3 regions, with RNA transcripts as the source. Using the HTBI primer set, a first-round RT-PCR was run on the TCR CDR3. TCRdb recomputed calls from the multiplex PCR reads with MiXCR, one row per CDR3 protein. The sample includes 450,000 to 600,000 distinct CDR3 sequences, 12% to 15% seen only once; the top ten take around 14%. The specimen was blood. This receptor was taken from a woman in her thirties or forties with Graves' hyperthyroidism.

The CDR3 nucleotides read TGTGCCTGGAGTGTACGGGGGACAGACGAGCAGTACTTC. Translating it yields CAWSVRGTDEQYF. The chain joins TRBV30 to TRBJ2-7; D perhaps matches TRBD1 (7 bases). V lost 0 bases to trimming and J lost 5 bases, with 11 bases between them. Germline CDR1 reads GTSNPN; CDR2 reads SVGIG (reference sequence). This CDR3 region has 13 residues. Using reference TRBV30 and TRBJ2-7 for the parts outside the CDR3, the full variable domain is SQTIHQWPATLVQPVGSPLSLECTVEGTSNPNLYWYRQAAGRGLQLLFYSVGIGQISSEVPQNLSASRPQDRQFILSSKKLLLSDSGFYLCAWSVRGTDEQYFGPGTRLTVT.